Below, 32 T cell receptor beta chains from the same sample are listed, as sequenced in a study of response to subunit inactivated influenza vaccine. Via MiXCR, TCRdb re-called the RT-PCR reads, giving one row per CDR3 protein. The repertoire holds roughly 700,000 distinct CDR3 sequences, with about 15% as singletons. This specimen was PBMCs from blood, taken 12 days after vaccination. The receptors were gathered from a man aged 50 to 59 who received an inactivated influenza vaccine.

This sequence joins TRBV11-1 and TRBJ2-5; 8 bases line up with TRBD2. Germline CDR1 is SGHAT and CDR2 is FQDESV (reference sequence). This CDR3 is 16 amino acids long. V shed 7 bases, J shed 5 bases, and the junction held 15 bases outside the gene matches. CDR3: CASKRTSTLPGETQYF. CDR3 nucleotide sequence: TGTGCCAGCAAACGGACTAGCACCCTCCCCGGGGAGACCCAGTACTTC.

The table lists this clonotype with a few counts. This chain uses TRBV20-1 with TRBJ2-3, with 9 bases fitting TRBD2. CDR1 is DFQATT, CDR2 SNEGSKA, per germline (reference sequence). This CDR3 contains 14 residues. After removal of 6 bases from V and 4 bases from J, the junction contained 8 bases not matched to a gene. In nucleotides, the CDR3 is TGCAGTGCACTCGGGAGCGGGAGGCCAGATACGCAGTATTTT. This encodes CSALGSGRPDTQYF.

This clonotype was counted between two and nine times. This rearrangement joins TRBV5-1 to TRBJ2-5; D uncertain. The CDR3 sequence is 14 residues long. The V gene lost 1 base and the J gene lost 6 bases, with 13 bases spanning the gap. Per the germline V gene, CDR1 is SGHRS and CDR2 is YFSETQ. The CDR3 DNA follows: TGCGCCAGCAGCTTGAGGCAGGCGCAAAAGACCCAGTACTTC. Residues: CASSLRQAQKTQYF. Full variable domain (rest looked up from reference TRBV5-1 and TRBJ2-5): KAGVTQTPRYLIKTRGQQVTLSCSPISGHRSVSWYQQTPGQGLQFLFEYFSETQRNKGNFPGRFSGRQFSNSRSEMNVSTLELGDSALYLCASSLRQAQKTQYFGPGTRLLVL.

This clonotype was picked up many times. V and J are TRBV5-1 and TRBJ2-1; maybe TRBD2 (6 bases). Trimming removed 0 bases from V and 4 bases from J, with 14 bases in between. The CDR3 extends over 16 amino acids. The germline V gene encodes CDR1 SGHRS and CDR2 YFSETQ. CDR3 in DNA: TGCGCCAGCAGCTTGGGCTTCGGGGGTGCTTACAATGAGCAGTTCTTC. Protein: CASSLGFGGAYNEQFF. The complete variable domain, with remaining parts taken from reference TRBV5-1 and TRBJ2-1, reads KAGVTQTPRYLIKTRGQQVTLSCSPISGHRSVSWYQQTPGQGLQFLFEYFSETQRNKGNFPGRFSGRQFSNSRSEMNVSTLELGDSALYLCASSLGFGGAYNEQFFGPGTRLTVL.

The genes are TRBV6-1 and TRBJ2-5; the match to TRBD2 covers 7 bases. Trimming removed 5 bases from V and 5 bases from J; junction bases left unmatched: 11. The germline CDR1 and CDR2 sequences are MNHNS and SASEGT. The CDR3 totals 15 residues. The CDR3 reads CASSPPGGPRETQYF. In DNA, the CDR3 is TGTGCCAGCAGTCCTCCGGGGGGACCCCGGGAGACCCAGTACTTC.

The rearrangement uses TRBV3-1 and TRBJ2-2; D is undetermined. CDR1 LGHDT and CDR2 YNNKEL come from the germline V gene (reference sequence). The CDR3 contains 16 residues. Trimming stripped 2 bases from V and 1 base from J, with 11 bases between. The CDR3 DNA reads TGTGCCAGCAGCCAAATGGTACCAGTGAACACCGGGGAGCTGTTTTTT. Translated, it gives CASSQMVPVNTGELFF.

As DNA, the CDR3 is TGTGCCAGCAGCTTAGTTTTCAAGGACATTCAGTACTTC. Residues: CASSLVFKDIQYF. This chain links TRBV7-2 with TRBJ2-4; no firm D call. CDR1 SGHTA and CDR2 FQGNSA come from the germline V gene. This CDR3 is 13 amino acids long. V was pared by 1 base and J by 8 bases, with 9 bases between. Drawing the rest from reference TRBV7-2 and TRBJ2-4, the complete variable domain is GAGVSQSPSNKVTEKGKDVELRCDPISGHTALYWYRQSLGQGLEFLIYFQGNSAPDKSGLPSDRFSAERTGGSVSTLTIQRTQQEDSAVYLCASSLVFKDIQYFGAGTRLSVL.

The chain uses TRBV11-2 and TRBJ2-5; no definite D call. The CDR3 extends over 15 amino acids. The germline CDR1 and CDR2 sequences are SGHAT and FQNNGV. The V end lost 5 bases, the J end lost 7 bases, and 20 bases lay between the germline ends. The CDR3 nucleotides are TGTGCCAGCAGCCCCAGGTGGTGGCGGTCAAGGACCCAGTACTTC. Translation gives CASSPRWWRSRTQYF.

This clonotype appeared many times. V usage is TRBV29-1 and J usage is TRBJ2-2, with TRBD1 identical over 9 bases. Germline-derived CDR1 and CDR2 are SQVTM and ANQGSEA. The junction had 8 bases not matched to a gene; V was cut back by 7 bases and J by 8 bases. This CDR3 spans 13 amino acids. CDR3 nucleotide sequence: TGCAGCGCTCGACAGGGGGATTTAGGGGAGCTGTTTTTT. Encoded protein: CSARQGDLGELFF.

The chain uses TRBV7-3 and TRBJ2-1, with TRBD2 identical over 7 bases. Germline CDR1 and CDR2: SGHTA and FQGTGA. The length of the CDR3 is 15 residues. With 4 bases clipped from V and 10 bases from J, the junction kept 13 bases outside the gene matches. CDR3 bases: TGTGCCAGCAGCTCACTAGCGTCCCCCACGCTAGAGCAGTTCTTC. Encoded protein: CASSSLASPTLEQFF.

The chain employs TRBV2 and TRBJ1-5; no clear D gene. The ends were cut back, 4 bases at V and 10 bases at J, with 8 bases in the middle. This CDR3 is built from 11 residues. Germline-derived CDR1 and CDR2 are SNHLY and FYNNEI. DNA for the CDR3: TGTGCCAGCAGTGTCCCGGATCCCCAGCATTTT. Protein sequence: CASSVPDPQHF.

This chain uses TRBV27 with TRBJ2-2, with 7 positions matching TRBD2. Germline CDR1 and CDR2: MNHEY and SMNVEV (reference sequence). There are 16 residues in the CDR3. The J segment lost 4 bases and the V segment lost 5 bases, leaving 10 bases of the junction unmatched. CDR3 DNA: TGTGCCAGCAGTCGCCGGATCGGGAGGTTCACCGGGGAGCTGTTTTTT. This sequence encodes CASSRRIGRFTGELFF.

This clonotype was seen ten or more times. The chain carries TRBV27 and TRBJ2-2; D unclear. CDR3 size: 11 residues. The germline gives CDR1 MNHEY, CDR2 SMNVEV (reference sequence). Trimming took 10 bases from V and 1 from J, leaving 4 bases between them. The CDR3 nucleotides are TGTGCCACCTTGAACACCGGGGAGCTGTTTTTT. This codes for CATLNTGELFF.

This clonotype was picked up one time. The chain combines TRBV7-9 with TRBJ1-1; D unclear. Germline V CDR1 and CDR2: SEHNR, FQNEAQ (reference sequence). The CDR3 covers 16 residues. Trimming cost V 5 bases and J 3 bases, with 19 bases left between them. The CDR3 loop reads CASSPRRLRRDTEAFF. The CDR3 DNA sequence: TGTGCCAGCAGCCCCCGCAGACTCCGTCGGGACACTGAAGCTTTCTTT. The whole variable domain, remainder taken from reference TRBV7-9 and TRBJ1-1, is DTGVSQNPRHKITKRGQNVTFRCDPISEHNRLYWYRQTLGQGPEFLTYFQNEAQLEKSRLLSDRFSAERPKGSFSTLEIQRTEQGDSAMYLCASSPRRLRRDTEAFFGQGTRLTVV.

The chain employs TRBV27 and TRBJ1-5; the match to TRBD1 covers 9 bases. Germline values: CDR1 MNHEY, CDR2 SMNVEV (reference sequence). The CDR3 sequence is 14 residues long. Losses at the gene ends were 5 bases for V and 8 bases for J; bases not matched to a gene: 7. The CDR3 bases are TGTGCCAGCAGTCCCTGGACAGGGGACAAGCCCCAGCATTTT. This gives the protein CASSPWTGDKPQHF.

The CDR3 loop is CASSQDRGEYEQYF. The CDR3 coding sequence is TGTGCCAGCAGCCAAGACAGGGGCGAATACGAGCAGTACTTC. The rearrangement uses TRBV4-2 and TRBJ2-7, with D possibly matching TRBD1 (6 bases). The CDR3 runs to 14 residues. CDR1 and CDR2 from the germline V gene are LGHNA and YNFKEQ. V lost 0 bases to trimming and J lost 4 bases, with 10 bases between them.

The chain links TRBV10-2 to TRBJ2-5, with 10 positions matching TRBD2. With V trimmed by 3 bases and J by 0 bases, 4 bases remained unmatched. CDR3 length: 16 residues. CDR1 WSHSY and CDR2 SAAADI come from the germline V gene. CDR3 in DNA: TGCGCCAGCAGTGAATTAGCGGGGGGCGACCAAGAGACCCAGTACTTC. This gives the protein CASSELAGGDQETQYF.

This clonotype was counted between two and nine times. V usage is TRBV7-2 and J usage is TRBJ2-2, with 10 bases matching TRBD2. The CDR3 has 16 residues. The junction had 4 bases not matched to a gene; V was cut back by 0 bases and J by 6 bases. Germline CDR1 is SGHTA and CDR2 is FQGNSA. For the CDR3, the DNA is TGTGCCAGCAGCTTAGCTTCTAGCGGGAGATCCGGGGAGCTGTTTTTT. It is translated as CASSLASSGRSGELFF.

This clonotype was detected only a few times. This chain uses TRBV4-2 with TRBJ2-3; tentatively, D is TRBD2 (5 bases). V lost 0 bases and J lost 3, with 13 bases in between. This CDR3 region has 16 residues. Germline V gene sequence: CDR1 LGHNA, CDR2 YNFKEQ. CDR3: CASSQDHGRRTDTQYF. CDR3 in DNA: TGTGCCAGCAGCCAAGATCATGGTAGGAGGACAGATACGCAGTATTTT.

This clonotype was seen ten or more times. The CDR3 loop reads CASSLSGGRSGYTF. CDR3 coding DNA: TGTGCCAGCAGTTTATCTGGGGGGCGGAGTGGCTACACCTTC. The chain joins TRBV27 to TRBJ1-2; TRBD1 might be the D (6 bases). Germline V gene data show CDR1 as MNHEY and CDR2 as SMNVEV (reference sequence). Deletions cut 0 bases from V and 7 bases from J, with 12 bases between. CDR3 length equals 14 residues.

This clonotype was seen ten or more times. J is TRBJ1-5 and V is TRBV5-1, with 9 bases aligning to TRBD1. This CDR3 contains 15 residues. The trim removed 3 bases at V and 5 bases at J, leaving 6 bases unmatched. CDR1 and CDR2 from the germline V gene are SGHRS and YFSETQ. The CDR3 nucleotides read TGCGCCAGCAGCTCTCCAGGGACAGGGCATCAGCCCCAGCATTTT. Translating it yields CASSSPGTGHQPQHF.

This clonotype was counted a few times. The chain is built from TRBV28 and TRBJ1-6; weak D call: TRBD1 (5 bases). The CDR3 has 15 residues. Germline V CDR1 and CDR2: MDHEN, SYDVKM. V was shortened by 7 bases and J by 10 bases, with 20 bases between the two germline ends. DNA for the CDR3: TGTGCCAGCACGGGGACCGCTGACCCGCTATCACCCCTCCACTTT. Translation: CASTGTADPLSPLHF.

The chain couples TRBV11-2 to TRBJ2-7; no reliable D call. The CDR3 runs 14 residues. Trimming cost V 0 bases and J 3 bases, with 9 bases left between them. Germline V gene sequence: CDR1 SGHAT, CDR2 FQNNGV. The CDR3 DNA sequence: TGTGCCAGCAGCTTAGAAATCAGATACTACGAGCAGTACTTC. Its translation: CASSLEIRYYEQYF. The whole variable domain, filled in from reference TRBV11-2 and TRBJ2-7, reads EAGVAQSPRYKIIEKRQSVAFWCNPISGHATLYWYQQILGQGPKLLIQFQNNGVVDDSQLPKDRFSAERLKGVDSTLKIQPAKLEDSAVYLCASSLEIRYYEQYFGPGTRLTVT.

A few counts support this clonotype. J is TRBJ2-5 and V is TRBV20-1, with D uncertain. Germline lookup yields CDR1 DFQATT and CDR2 SNEGSKA (reference sequence). The length of the CDR3 is 14 residues. V lost 3 bases and J lost 1, with 12 bases in between. CDR3 residues: CSARPGSFQETQYF. The CDR3 coding sequence is TGCAGTGCTAGGCCCGGCTCTTTCCAAGAGACCCAGTACTTC.

In this sample, this clonotype turned up a few times. The chain carries TRBV9 and TRBJ2-1; D unclear. The CDR3 covers 13 residues. Between the trimmed V and J ends, which lost 2 bases and 5 bases, there was a span of 8 bases. The V gene's germline CDR1 is SGDLS and CDR2 YYNGEE. CDR3 nucleotides: TGTGCCAGCAGCGTTGGCGGTAACAATGAGCAGTTCTTC. Its protein product is CASSVGGNNEQFF.

The chain is built from TRBV20-1 and TRBJ2-5; 9 bases are shared with TRBD2. Per the germline V gene, CDR1 is DFQATT and CDR2 is SNEGSKA (reference sequence). J gave up 0 bases and V 4 bases, and 6 bases lay outside the gene matches. The CDR3 has 15 residues. Here the CDR3 DNA reads TGCAGTGCTAAGGGAGCGGGGGGAAACCAAGAGACCCAGTACTTC. Protein product: CSAKGAGGNQETQYF.

The chain is built from TRBV5-1 and TRBJ1-2, with TRBD1 matching over 7 bases. Per the germline V gene, CDR1 is SGHRS and CDR2 is YFSETQ. The V gene end was trimmed by 0 bases and the J gene end by 0 bases; junction bases not matched to a gene: 5. The CDR3 is made up of 16 amino acids. The CDR3 coding sequence is TGCGCCAGCAGCTTGGAAGGGACAGCTACTAACTATGGCTACACCTTC. Encoded protein: CASSLEGTATNYGYTF. Full variable domain (rest looked up from reference TRBV5-1 and TRBJ1-2): KAGVTQTPRYLIKTRGQQVTLSCSPISGHRSVSWYQQTPGQGLQFLFEYFSETQRNKGNFPGRFSGRQFSNSRSEMNVSTLELGDSALYLCASSLEGTATNYGYTFGSGTRLTVV.

This clonotype was seen more than once but under ten times. The chain has TRBV9 and TRBJ2-1, with D possibly being TRBD1 or TRBD2 (5 bases each). CDR3 size: 15 residues. With 3 bases removed from V and 7 bases from J, the gap between germline ends came to 17 bases. The germline CDR1 and CDR2 sequences are SGDLS and YYNGEE. The CDR3 nucleotides read TGTGCCAGCAGCGCTACGGGACGGTCCAATAATGAGCAGTTCTTC. Its translation: CASSATGRSNNEQFF.

CDR3 in amino acids: CASSFRRGEQFF. The CDR3 DNA reads as TGTGCCAGCAGTTTTCGGCGGGGTGAGCAGTTCTTC. The chain combines TRBV28 with TRBJ2-1; a possible D gene is TRBD2 (6 bases). V lost 3 bases and J 9 bases, leaving 9 bases between the germline ends. Germline CDR1 and CDR2: MDHEN and SYDVKM. This CDR3 spans 12 amino acids.

This clonotype has a count of ten or more. The chain employs TRBV12-3 or TRBV12-4 and TRBJ2-3; 8 positions match TRBD1. V trimming: 2 bases; J trimming: 0 bases; junction bases outside the gene matches: 16. This CDR3 is built from 20 residues. The DNA of the CDR3 is TGTGCCAGCAGTTTAAGCTGGGGGCAGGGGGCTAAAACTAGCACAGATACGCAGTATTTT. Its protein product is CASSLSWGQGAKTSTDTQYF.

The chain employs TRBV5-5 and TRBJ2-7, with a tentative D call TRBD2 (6 bases). Trimming pared 0 bases from V and 7 bases from J, leaving 11 bases between. The germline V gene has CDR1 SGHKS and CDR2 YYEKEE (reference sequence). CDR3 size: 13 residues. This chain's CDR3 is CASSLALGGEQYF. The CDR3 DNA reads TGTGCCAGCAGCTTGGCCTTGGGGGGAGAGCAGTACTTC.

This clonotype was observed a few times. The V and J genes are TRBV27 and TRBJ2-1; TRBD2 aligns across 12 bases. J gave up 0 bases and V 6 bases, and 6 bases lay outside the gene matches. Germline V gene data show CDR1 as MNHEY and CDR2 as SMNVEV (reference sequence). This CDR3 has 17 amino acids. The DNA for the CDR3 is TGTGCCAGCAGCGGACTAGCGGGAAATCACTCCTACAATGAGCAGTTCTTC. This sequence encodes CASSGLAGNHSYNEQFF.